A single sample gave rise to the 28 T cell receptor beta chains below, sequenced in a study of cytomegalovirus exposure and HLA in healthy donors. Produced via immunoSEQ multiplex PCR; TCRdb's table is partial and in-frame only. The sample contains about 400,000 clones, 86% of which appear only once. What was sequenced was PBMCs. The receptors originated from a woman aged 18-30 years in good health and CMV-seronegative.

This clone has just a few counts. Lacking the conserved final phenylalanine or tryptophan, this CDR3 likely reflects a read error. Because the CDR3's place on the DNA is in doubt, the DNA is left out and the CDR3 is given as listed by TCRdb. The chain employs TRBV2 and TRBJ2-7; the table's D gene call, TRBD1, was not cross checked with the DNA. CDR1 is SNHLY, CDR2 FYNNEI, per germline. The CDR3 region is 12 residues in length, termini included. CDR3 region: CASGAQGLPGTS.

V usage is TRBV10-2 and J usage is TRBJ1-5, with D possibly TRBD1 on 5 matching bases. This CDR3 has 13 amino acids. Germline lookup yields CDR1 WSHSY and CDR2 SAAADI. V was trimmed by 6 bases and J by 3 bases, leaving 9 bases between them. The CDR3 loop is CASRDSYNQPQHF. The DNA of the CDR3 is TGCGCCAGCAGAGACAGTTACAATCAGCCCCAGCATTTT.

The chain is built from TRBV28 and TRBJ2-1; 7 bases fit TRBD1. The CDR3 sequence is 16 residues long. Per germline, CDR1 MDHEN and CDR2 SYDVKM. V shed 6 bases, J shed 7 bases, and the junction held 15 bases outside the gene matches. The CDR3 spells CASRGRWGTVGNEQFF. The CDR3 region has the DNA TGTGCCAGCAGAGGACGATGGGGGACAGTAGGGAATGAGCAGTTCTTC.

CDR3 sequence: CASSSRDRGRNTF. CDR3 bases: TGTGCCAGCAGTTCCCGGGACAGGGGGCGGAACACCTTC. This chain uses TRBV28 with TRBJ1-2, with 12 nucleotides matching TRBD1. The germline V gene encodes CDR1 MDHEN and CDR2 SYDVKM. This CDR3 is built from 13 residues. The junction had 6 bases not matched to a gene; V was cut back by 4 bases and J by 12 bases.

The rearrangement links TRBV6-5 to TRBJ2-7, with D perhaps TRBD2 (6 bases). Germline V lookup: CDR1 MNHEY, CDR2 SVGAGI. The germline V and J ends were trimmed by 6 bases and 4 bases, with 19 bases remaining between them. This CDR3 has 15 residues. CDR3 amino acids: CASRPPGLSGYEQYF. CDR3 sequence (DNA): TGTGCCAGCAGACCCCCGGGACTCTCGGGTTACGAGCAGTACTTC.

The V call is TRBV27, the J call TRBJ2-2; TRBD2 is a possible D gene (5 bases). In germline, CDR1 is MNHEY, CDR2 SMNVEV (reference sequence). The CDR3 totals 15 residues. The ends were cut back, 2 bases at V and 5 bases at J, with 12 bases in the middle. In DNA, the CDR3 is TGTGCCAGCAGTTTAGAGGGAGTTGGTACCGGGGAGCTGTTTTTT. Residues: CASSLEGVGTGELFF.

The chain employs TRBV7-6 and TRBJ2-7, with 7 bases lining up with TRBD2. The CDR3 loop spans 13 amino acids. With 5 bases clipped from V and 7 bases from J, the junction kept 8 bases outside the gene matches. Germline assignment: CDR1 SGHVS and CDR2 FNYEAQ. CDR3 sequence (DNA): TGTGCCAGCAGCACTAGCGCGAGTAAAGAGCAGTACTTC. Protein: CASSTSASKEQYF.

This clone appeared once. This CDR3 is CASSQVPVPPSSYNEQFF. DNA for the CDR3: TGCGCCAGCAGCCAAGTCCCAGTCCCACCTAGCTCCTACAATGAGCAGTTCTTC. V is TRBV4-1 and J is TRBJ2-1; D gene ambiguous. In germline, CDR1 is MGHRA, CDR2 YSYEKL. Trimming left V 1 base short and J 0 bases short, with 16 bases between. This CDR3 contains 18 residues.

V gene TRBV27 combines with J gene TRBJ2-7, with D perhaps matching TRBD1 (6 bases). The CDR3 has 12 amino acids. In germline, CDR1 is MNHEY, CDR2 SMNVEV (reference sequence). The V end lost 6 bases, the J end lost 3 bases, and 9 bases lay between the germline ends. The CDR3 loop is CASRGQYYEQYF. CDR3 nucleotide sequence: TGTGCCAGCAGAGGACAGTACTACGAGCAGTACTTC.

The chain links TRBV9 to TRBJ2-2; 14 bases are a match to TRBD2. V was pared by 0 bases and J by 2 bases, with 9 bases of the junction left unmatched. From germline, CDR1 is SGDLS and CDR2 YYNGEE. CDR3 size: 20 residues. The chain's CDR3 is CASSVGGRLAGGPNTGELFF. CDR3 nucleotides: TGTGCCAGCAGCGTAGGAGGTAGACTAGCGGGAGGGCCAAACACCGGGGAGCTGTTTTTT.

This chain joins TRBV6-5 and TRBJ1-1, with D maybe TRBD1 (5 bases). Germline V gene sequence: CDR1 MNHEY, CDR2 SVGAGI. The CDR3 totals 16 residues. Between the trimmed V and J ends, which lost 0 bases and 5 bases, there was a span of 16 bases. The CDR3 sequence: CASSYSGGVGGTEAFF. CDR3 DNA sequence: TGTGCCAGCAGTTACTCAGGTGGAGTGGGGGGTACTGAAGCTTTCTTT.

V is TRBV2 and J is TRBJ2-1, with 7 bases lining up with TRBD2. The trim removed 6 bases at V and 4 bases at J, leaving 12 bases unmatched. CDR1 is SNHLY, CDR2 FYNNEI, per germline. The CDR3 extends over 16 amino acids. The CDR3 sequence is CASSRVLAESYNEQFF. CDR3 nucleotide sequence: TGTGCCAGCAGCCGCGTCCTAGCGGAATCTTACAATGAGCAGTTCTTC.

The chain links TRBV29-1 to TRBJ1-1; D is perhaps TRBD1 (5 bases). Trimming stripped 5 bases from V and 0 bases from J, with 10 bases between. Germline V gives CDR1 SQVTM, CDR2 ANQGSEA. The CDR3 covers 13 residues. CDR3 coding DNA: TGCAGCGTTCAAGGGGCGATGAACACTGAAGCTTTCTTT. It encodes CSVQGAMNTEAFF.

The CDR3, as DNA: TGTGCCTGGAGTGCGACAGGGAGGAGGGAAAAACTGTTTTTT. It translates to CAWSATGRREKLFF. The chain recombines TRBV30 with TRBJ1-4; TRBD1 aligns across 7 bases. Germline V gives CDR1 GTSNPN, CDR2 SVGIG (reference sequence). The CDR3 has 14 amino acids. The trim removed 1 base at V and 8 bases at J, leaving 7 bases unmatched.

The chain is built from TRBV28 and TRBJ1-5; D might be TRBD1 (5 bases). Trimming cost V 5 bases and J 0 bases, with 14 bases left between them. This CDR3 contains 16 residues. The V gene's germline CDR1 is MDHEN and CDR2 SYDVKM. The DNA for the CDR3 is TGTGCCAGCAGTAACCCCAGGGCCCTTAGCAATCAGCCCCAGCATTTT. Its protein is CASSNPRALSNQPQHF.

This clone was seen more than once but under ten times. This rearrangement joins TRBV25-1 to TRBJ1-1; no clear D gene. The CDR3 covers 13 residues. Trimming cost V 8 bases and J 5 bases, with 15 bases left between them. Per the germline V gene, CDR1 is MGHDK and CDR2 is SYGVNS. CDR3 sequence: CASASISRTEAFF. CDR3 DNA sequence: TGTGCCAGCGCTTCCATTTCTAGGACTGAAGCTTTCTTT. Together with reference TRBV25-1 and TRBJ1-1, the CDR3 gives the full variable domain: EADIYQTPRYLVIGTGKKITLECSQTMGHDKMYWYQQDPGMELHLIHYSYGVNSTEKGDLSSESTVSRIRTEHFPLTLESARPSHTSQYLCASASISRTEAFFGQGTRLTVV.

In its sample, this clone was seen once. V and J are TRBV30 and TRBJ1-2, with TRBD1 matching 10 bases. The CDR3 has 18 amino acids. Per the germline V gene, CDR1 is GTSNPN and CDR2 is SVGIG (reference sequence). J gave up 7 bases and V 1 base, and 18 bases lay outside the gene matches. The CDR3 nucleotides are TGTGCCTGGAGTGACCCATCCGGGACAGGGGCCTTCTTCGCTGGCTACACCTTC. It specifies CAWSDPSGTGAFFAGYTF.

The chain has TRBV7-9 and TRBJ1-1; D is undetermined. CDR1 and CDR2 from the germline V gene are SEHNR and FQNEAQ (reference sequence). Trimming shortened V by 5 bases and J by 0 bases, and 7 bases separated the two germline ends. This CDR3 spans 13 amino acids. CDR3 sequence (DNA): TGTGCCAGCAGCCCCACTATGAACACTGAAGCTTTCTTT. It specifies CASSPTMNTEAFF.

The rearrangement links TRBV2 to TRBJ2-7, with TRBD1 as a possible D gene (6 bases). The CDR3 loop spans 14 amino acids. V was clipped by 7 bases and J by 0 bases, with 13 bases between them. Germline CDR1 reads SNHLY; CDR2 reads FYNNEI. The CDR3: CASTDRPSSYEQYF. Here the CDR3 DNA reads TGTGCCAGCACCGACAGGCCCAGCTCCTACGAGCAGTACTTC.

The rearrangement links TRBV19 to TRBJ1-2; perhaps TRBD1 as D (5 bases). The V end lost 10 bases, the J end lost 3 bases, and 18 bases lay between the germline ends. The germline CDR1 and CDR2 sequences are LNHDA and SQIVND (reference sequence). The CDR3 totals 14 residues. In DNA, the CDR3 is TGTGCCACCTTGTCCTGGGACTCCTACTATGGCTACACCTTC. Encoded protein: CATLSWDSYYGYTF.

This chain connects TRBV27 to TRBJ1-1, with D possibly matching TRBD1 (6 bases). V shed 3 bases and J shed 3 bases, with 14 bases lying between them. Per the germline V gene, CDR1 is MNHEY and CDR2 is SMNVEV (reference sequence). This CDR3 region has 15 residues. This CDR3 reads CASSLSFRTDTEAFF. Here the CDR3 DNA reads TGTGCCAGCAGTTTGTCGTTTAGGACAGACACTGAAGCTTTCTTT.

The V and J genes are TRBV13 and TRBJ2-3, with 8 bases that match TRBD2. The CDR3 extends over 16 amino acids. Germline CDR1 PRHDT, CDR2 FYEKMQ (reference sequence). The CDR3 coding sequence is TGTGCTCGCCCCGGTAGAACGGGAGGGTTGTCAGATACGCAGTATTTT. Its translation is CARPGRTGGLSDTQYF.

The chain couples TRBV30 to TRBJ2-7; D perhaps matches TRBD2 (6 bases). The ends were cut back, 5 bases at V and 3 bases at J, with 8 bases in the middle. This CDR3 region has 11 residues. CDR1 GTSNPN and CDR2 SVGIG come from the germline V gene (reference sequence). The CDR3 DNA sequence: TGTGCCTGGGGACTACACTACGAGCAGTACTTC. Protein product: CAWGLHYEQYF.

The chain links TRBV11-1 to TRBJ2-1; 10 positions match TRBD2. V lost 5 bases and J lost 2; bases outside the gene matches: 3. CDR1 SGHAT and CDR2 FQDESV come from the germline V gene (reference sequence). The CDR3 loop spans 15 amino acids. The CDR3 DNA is TGTGCCAGCAGCGCTCTAGCGGGGGCCTACAATGAGCAGTTCTTC. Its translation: CASSALAGAYNEQFF.

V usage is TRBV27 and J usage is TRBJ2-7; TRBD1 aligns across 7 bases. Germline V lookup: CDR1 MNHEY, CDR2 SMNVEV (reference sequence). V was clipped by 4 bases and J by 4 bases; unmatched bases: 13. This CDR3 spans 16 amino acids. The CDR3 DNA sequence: TGTGCCAGCAGTTATAGACAGGGAGTCTCCTTTTACGAGCAGTACTTC. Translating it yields CASSYRQGVSFYEQYF.

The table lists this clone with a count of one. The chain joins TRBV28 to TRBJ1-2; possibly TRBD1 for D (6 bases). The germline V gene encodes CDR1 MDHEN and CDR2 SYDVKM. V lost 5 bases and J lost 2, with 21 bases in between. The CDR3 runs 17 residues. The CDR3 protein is CASSLQAGAGANYGYTF. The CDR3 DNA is TGTGCCAGCAGTCTCCAAGCGGGGGCAGGGGCAAACTATGGCTACACCTTC.

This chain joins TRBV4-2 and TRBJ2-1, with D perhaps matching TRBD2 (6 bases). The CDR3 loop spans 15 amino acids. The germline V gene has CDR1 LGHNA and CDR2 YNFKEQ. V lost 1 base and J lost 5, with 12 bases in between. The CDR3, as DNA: TGTGCCAGCAGCCAAGCGGAGGGACTCAACAATGAGCAGTTCTTC. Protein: CASSQAEGLNNEQFF.

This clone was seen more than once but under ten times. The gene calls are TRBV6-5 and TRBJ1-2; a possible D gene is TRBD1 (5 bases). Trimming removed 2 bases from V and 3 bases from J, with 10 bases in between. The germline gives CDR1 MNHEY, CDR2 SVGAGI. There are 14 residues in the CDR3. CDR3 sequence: CASSYRGGHYGYTF. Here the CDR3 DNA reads TGTGCCAGCAGTTACCGGGGGGGACACTATGGCTACACCTTC.